These T cell receptor beta chains were read from a single sample in a study of cytomegalovirus exposure and HLA in healthy donors. TCRdb keeps only in-frame clones here, not all; method: immunoSEQ multiplex PCR. The data contain about 130,000 clones, approximately 79% of them singletons. The sequencing sample was made of PBMCs. These receptors were collected from a male donor in good health and CMV-seronegative. Both conserved end residues are part of each CDR3. The D gene is left open where the match is weak. A row's size may be missing; if present it is once, few, many or a size class.

size	V	D	J	DNA	CDR3
.	TRBV5-6	TRBD2	TRBJ2-2	TGTGCCAGCAGCGAGGGACTAGCGGGGGCCGGGGCCGGGGAGCTGTTTTTT	CASSEGLAGAGAGELFF
few	TRBV4-3	.	TRBJ1-1	TGCGCCAGCAGCCAAGAGTTGAGGAACACTGAAGCTTTCTTT	CASSQELRNTEAFF
once	TRBV19	TRBD1	TRBJ2-2	TGTGCCAGTAGCTTACAGGGGGCGCGGAACACCGGGGAGCTGTTTTTT	CASSLQGARNTGELFF
.	TRBV7-3	.	TRBJ1-1	TGTGCCAGCAGCTTGGGACACCAGAACACTGAAGCTTTCTTT	CASSLGHQNTEAFF
.	TRBV7-2	.	TRBJ2-5	TGTGCCAGCAGCCTCAACCGGGGGGAGACCCAGTACTTC	CASSLNRGETQYF
.	TRBV5-6	.	TRBJ1-5	TGTGCCAGCAGCTACCAAGGGAGTGCCAGCAATCAGCCCCAGCATTTT	CASSYQGSASNQPQHF
.	TRBV5-1	TRBD1	TRBJ1-4	TGCGCCAGCAGCTGGGGACAGAAGAATGAAAAACTGTTTTTT	CASSWGQKNEKLFF
.	TRBV5-6	.	TRBJ1-1	TGTGCCAGCAGCTTCAAGGGGAGGGGAGGGATCGCTGAAGCTTTCTTT	CASSFKGRGGIAEAFF
.	TRBV5-1	.	TRBJ1-5	TGCGCCAGCAGCTTGTCAGGGAATAGCAATCAGCCCCAGCATTTT	CASSLSGNSNQPQHF
.	TRBV5-1	.	TRBJ1-6	TGCGCCAGCAGCCCAACAGTGAGCTCCTATAATTCACCCCTCCACTTT	CASSPTVSSYNSPLHF
.	TRBV4-3	TRBD1	TRBJ2-1	TGCGCCAGCAGCCAAGGGGACAGGTACAATGAGCAGTTCTTC	CASSQGDRYNEQFF
.	TRBV7-6	.	TRBJ1-5	TGTGCCAGCAGCTTAACAAAAACGAAGCCCCAGCATTTT	CASSLTKTKPQHF
.	TRBV4-3	.	TRBJ1-6	TGCGCCAGCAGCCAAGATGGTAAGGGGAATAATTCACCCCTCCACTTT	CASSQDGKGNNSPLHF
.	TRBV7-9	TRBD1	TRBJ2-5	TGTGCCAGCAGCCCGACAGGGGACGAAGAGACCCAGTACTTC	CASSPTGDEETQYF
few	TRBV10-2	.	TRBJ1-1	TGCGCCACCCGAGGGGGGGGCTACACTGAAGCTTTCTTT	CATRGGGYTEAFF
.	TRBV5-1	TRBD1	TRBJ2-1	TGCGCCAGCAGCTTCCGGACAGGGCGGGATAATGAGCAGTTCTTC	CASSFRTGRDNEQFF
few	TRBV10-3	TRBD2	TRBJ2-1	TGTGCCATCAGTGAGCCCACGGGGGGACCACACAATGAGCAGTTCTTC	CAISEPTGGPHNEQFF
.	TRBV5-1	TRBD1	TRBJ1-5	TGCGCCACCCTATTCCGAGGGGGACAGTATTTCCAGCCCCAGCATTTT	CATLFRGGQYFQPQHF
.	TRBV5-6	TRBD1	TRBJ1-4	TGTGCCAGCAGCTATGGGACAGGGGCAACTAATGAAAAACTGTTTTTT	CASSYGTGATNEKLFF
.	TRBV2	.	TRBJ2-2	TGTGCCAGCAGTCCGAGGGGGGGAGTGGACACCGGGGAGCTGTTTTTT	CASSPRGGVDTGELFF
few	TRBV5-6	TRBD1	TRBJ1-4	TGTGCCAGCAGCTCGACAGGGAGTGAAAAACTGTTTTTT	CASSSTGSEKLFF
.	TRBV5-6	.	TRBJ1-2	TGTGCCAGCAGCTTGGTTGAGGGCAGCTACACCTTC	CASSLVEGSYTF
few	TRBV6-5	TRBD1	TRBJ1-4	TGTGCCAGCAGTTACTCAGTGGACAGGGGGCGAGAAAAACTGTTTTTT	CASSYSVDRGREKLFF
.	TRBV5-1	TRBD1	TRBJ2-5	TGCGCCAGCAGCTTACAGGGGTTAAGGGAGACCCAGTACTTC	CASSLQGLRETQYF
.	TRBV2	.	TRBJ2-1	TGTGCCAGCAGTTCAGGCTACAATGAGCAGTTCTTC	CASSSGYNEQFF
.	TRBV7-9	TRBD1	TRBJ2-6	TGTGCCAGCAGCGTTTACAGGGGTTCTGGGGCCAACGTCCTGACTTTC	CASSVYRGSGANVLTF
.	TRBV23-1	.	TRBJ2-4	TGCGCCAGCAGTCAATCGTACGGCTCCGCACCGCCTCGGGGAACTCTAGCCAAAAACATTCAGTACTTC	CASSQSYGSAPPRGTLAKNIQYF
.	TRBV11-2	.	TRBJ1-1	TGTGCCAGCAGCTTTCCACAGGGTTGGACTGAAGCTTTCTTT	CASSFPQGWTEAFF
once	TRBV6-1	.	TRBJ1-6	TGTGCCAGCAGGGCTAATTCACCCCTCCACTTT	CASRANSPLHF
.	TRBV30	TRBD1	TRBJ1-4	TGTGCCTGGAGTGAGGGGACAGGGGCTGGTGAAAAACTGTTTTTT	CAWSEGTGAGEKLFF
.	TRBV5-1	.	TRBJ1-1	TGCGCCAGCAGTCCAGGGAAGAACACTGAAGCTTTCTTT	CASSPGKNTEAFF
.	TRBV9	.	TRBJ2-5	TGTGCCAGCAGCGGCCGACTGTCTCAAGAGACCCAGTACTTC	CASSGRLSQETQYF
.	TRBV5-1	.	TRBJ2-5	TGCGCCAGCAGCCTGGACGGGACAAATCTAGGGGATGGGACCCAGTACTTC	CASSLDGTNLGDGTQYF
.	TRBV9	.	TRBJ1-1	TGTGCCAGCAGCGTAGGGGGCGTGTGGAACACTGAAGCTTTCTTT	CASSVGGVWNTEAFF
.	TRBV27	TRBD2	TRBJ2-7	TGTGCCAGCAGTGAACTAGCGGGGGGATCCTACGAGCAGTACTTC	CASSELAGGSYEQYF
.	TRBV19	.	TRBJ1-3	TGTGCCAGTACCACTGCGGAATCTTTTGTGGGAAACACCATATATTTT	CASTTAESFVGNTIYF
.	TRBV30	.	TRBJ2-3	TGTGCCTGGGGGGGGGATACGCAGTATTTT	CAWGGDTQYF
.	TRBV19	TRBD1	TRBJ1-3	TGTGCCAGTAGTATACAGGGGGCATCGGGAAACACCATATATTTT	CASSIQGASGNTIYF
.	TRBV27	.	TRBJ1-5	TGTGCCAGCAGTTTATTCGGGTCAGGGGAGCCCCAGCATTTT	CASSLFGSGEPQHF
.	TRBV9	.	TRBJ2-7	TGTGCCAGCAGCGCGGGGGTCCCTTCCTACGAGCAGTACTTC	CASSAGVPSYEQYF
.	TRBV21-1	.	TRBJ1-5	TGTGCCAGCAGCAATGGGACAGGGGATCTAGTTCAGCCCCAGCATTTT	CASSNGTGDLVQPQHF
.	TRBV19	.	TRBJ1-2	TGTGCCAGTAGTAGGGAGTTCTATGGCTACACCTTC	CASSREFYGYTF
.	TRBV2	.	TRBJ2-7	TGTGCCAGCAGCGTTCGACAGGAACAATTCTACGAGCAGTACTTC	CASSVRQEQFYEQYF